A single sample is the source of the 21 T cell receptor beta chains below, sequenced in a study of T cells in Graves' hyperthyroidism and ophthalmopathy. Amplified regions were TCR beta CDR3 sequences from RNA transcripts. HTBI primers were the set used in a first-round RT-PCR of the TCR CDR3. TCRdb recomputed calls from the multiplex PCR reads with MiXCR, one row per CDR3 protein. This table has some 270,000 distinct CDR3 sequences, around 26% appearing once. Sample: blood. These receptors were obtained from a middle-aged woman with Graves' ophthalmopathy.

The sample holds many counts of this clonotype. CDR3 sequence: CASSSIRETQYF. CDR3 DNA: TGTGCCAGCAGCTCCATTCGGGAGACCCAGTACTTC. V usage is TRBV7-9 and J usage is TRBJ2-5; D gene uncertain. There are 12 residues in the CDR3. The ends were cut back, 4 bases at V and 5 bases at J, with 8 bases in the middle. Germline V lookup: CDR1 SEHNR, CDR2 FQNEAQ (reference sequence).

The chain couples TRBV12-3 or TRBV12-4 to TRBJ1-1, with no clear D. CDR3 length equals 11 residues. Trimming took 2 bases from V and 10 from J, leaving 8 bases between them. In DNA form, the CDR3 reads TGTGCCAGCAGTTTACTGGCAGTAGCTTTCTTT. The encoded protein is CASSLLAVAFF.

This clonotype was observed at least ten times. This rearrangement joins TRBV20-1 to TRBJ2-2; 7 nucleotides match TRBD1. CDR1 and CDR2 from the germline V gene are DFQATT and SNEGSKA (reference sequence). After removal of 3 bases from V and 7 bases from J, the junction contained 5 bases not matched to a gene. The CDR3 is 13 amino acids. CDR3 bases: TGCAGTGCTAGCCTGACAGGGAACGGGGAGCTGTTTTTT. This gives the protein CSASLTGNGELFF.

This clonotype has more than one count but fewer than ten. Here the CDR3 reads CASSSLLNTEAFF. CDR3 in DNA: TGTGCCAGCAGTTCACTCTTAAACACTGAAGCTTTCTTT. The chain combines TRBV6-5 with TRBJ1-1, with D unclear. The CDR3 length is 13 residues. V lost 4 bases, J lost 2 bases, and 8 bases lay in between. Germline V gene data show CDR1 as MNHEY and CDR2 as SVGAGI.

This rearrangement joins TRBV7-9 to TRBJ2-5, with D perhaps assigned TRBD1 or TRBD2 (5 bases each). V was trimmed by 3 bases and J by 5 bases, leaving 13 bases between them. The CDR3 totals 14 residues. Germline values: CDR1 SEHNR, CDR2 FQNEAQ (reference sequence). CDR3 sequence (DNA): TGTGCCAGCAGCTTCGGCAGGGAGTGGGAGACCCAGTACTTC. It specifies CASSFGREWETQYF. Combining the CDR3 with reference TRBV7-9 and TRBJ2-5 gives the whole variable domain DTGVSQNPRHKITKRGQNVTFRCDPISEHNRLYWYRQTLGQGPEFLTYFQNEAQLEKSRLLSDRFSAERPKGSFSTLEIQRTEQGDSAMYLCASSFGREWETQYFGPGTRLLVL.

About this clonotype itself: The germline gene is not matched at one end of the junction; a read error may be the cause. The V gene is TRBV6-1, the J gene TRBJ1-5, with TRBD1 as a possible D gene (5 bases). This CDR3 is 15 amino acids long. Germline CDR1 is MNHNS and CDR2 is SASEGT. In DNA, the CDR3 is TGTGCCAGCAGGGAAGCGGGACGGTACAATCAGCCCCAGCATTTT. This sequence encodes CASREAGRYNQPQHF.

On this clonotype: This clone may be a read error of a much larger clone one base away. The gene calls are TRBV28 and TRBJ1-6; D ambiguous. The V gene lost 3 bases and the J gene lost 6 bases, with 18 bases spanning the gap. The CDR3 spans 17 residues. CDR1 and CDR2 (germline): MDHEN, SYDVKM. As DNA, the CDR3 is TGTGCCAGCAGTTTGTGGCGGGAGGTATGGAGTAATTCACCCCTCCACTTT. It translates to CASSLWREVWSNSPLHF.

This clonotype was detected ten times or more. The rearrangement links TRBV27 to TRBJ2-7; 14 bases are shared with TRBD2. The CDR3 consists of 15 residues. Per germline, CDR1 MNHEY and CDR2 SMNVEV (reference sequence). V shed 6 bases and J 12 bases; nucleotides not matched to a gene: 13. The CDR3 region has the DNA TGTGCCAGCAGCCCCCCGGGACTAGCGGGAGCCCCGGGGTACTTC. Protein product: CASSPPGLAGAPGYF.

The sample holds many counts of this clonotype. This chain joins TRBV6-5 and TRBJ2-7; TRBD1 agrees at 9 bases. Germline V gene lookup returns CDR1 MNHEY and CDR2 SVGAGI. This CDR3 spans 12 amino acids. V shed 8 bases and J 4 bases; nucleotides not matched to a gene: 3. The CDR3 sequence is CASGQGTYEQYF. CDR3 DNA: TGTGCCAGCGGACAGGGGACGTACGAGCAGTACTTC.

This clonotype was observed many times. The V gene is TRBV10-3, the J gene TRBJ1-2, with TRBD1 as a possible D gene (6 bases). Per germline, CDR1 ENHRY and CDR2 SYGVKD. The CDR3 spans 14 residues. V lost 5 bases to trimming and J lost 3 bases, with 13 bases between them. The CDR3 is CAISQGQTDYGYTF. CDR3 sequence (DNA): TGTGCCATCAGTCAAGGACAGACCGACTATGGCTACACCTTC.

This clonotype was recorded at least ten times. The chain is built from TRBV6-5 and TRBJ1-2; tentatively, D is TRBD1 (5 bases). The germline CDR1 and CDR2 sequences are MNHEY and SVGAGI. The CDR3 is 12 amino acids. Trimming left V 2 bases short and J 6 bases short, with 7 bases between. CDR3 region: CASSYGGNGYTF. The CDR3 DNA follows: TGTGCCAGCAGTTACGGGGGGAATGGCTACACCTTC.

This clonotype has ten or more counts. The chain recombines TRBV20-1 with TRBJ2-6, with TRBD1 matching 8 bases. Germline CDR1 reads DFQATT; CDR2 reads SNEGSKA (reference sequence). This CDR3 spans 16 amino acids. The J segment lost 2 bases and the V segment lost 4 bases, leaving 7 bases of the junction unmatched. The CDR3 DNA is TGCAGTGCTAACTTGGACAGGGCGGCTGGGGCCAACGTCCTGACTTTC. Residues: CSANLDRAAGANVLTF.

This clonotype has ten or more counts. The chain carries TRBV5-6 and TRBJ2-5, with D possibly TRBD2 on 7 matching bases. Germline CDR1 and CDR2: SGHDT and YYEEEE. V dropped 2 bases and J dropped 4 bases, with 15 bases sitting between them. The CDR3 contains 15 residues. The CDR3 DNA reads as TGTGCCAGCAGCTTACTAGCGAAGGGGGGAGAGACCCAGTACTTC. This sequence encodes CASSLLAKGGETQYF.

This clonotype was counted many times. This sequence joins TRBV19 and TRBJ2-6; D may be TRBD1 or TRBD2 (5 bases each). Germline V gene sequence: CDR1 LNHDA, CDR2 SQIVND (reference sequence). The CDR3 is 16 residues long. V was cut by 5 bases and J by 0 bases, with 11 bases left in between. CDR3 sequence (DNA): TGTGCCAGTAGTCGGGACGCCGTCTCTGGGGCCAACGTCCTGACTTTC. Translating gives CASSRDAVSGANVLTF.

This clonotype was recorded at least ten times. This chain uses TRBV6-5 with TRBJ1-2; 9 bases fit TRBD1. Germline lookup yields CDR1 MNHEY and CDR2 SVGAGI. V lost 2 bases, J lost 3 bases, and 7 bases stayed unmatched. This CDR3 has 16 residues. CDR3 protein: CASSYGGQGSHYGYTF. CDR3 nucleotides: TGTGCCAGCAGTTACGGGGGACAGGGATCTCACTATGGCTACACCTTC.

Of note for this clonotype: Since a much larger clone is just one base distant, this may be a read error. The genes are TRBV15 and TRBJ1-5, with D possibly TRBD1 on 5 matching bases. The CDR3 is 15 amino acids. Germline V CDR1 and CDR2: LNHNV, YYDKDF (reference sequence). CDR3 nucleotide sequence: TGTGTCACCAGCAGAGACCTGACGAGGGGTCAGCCCCAGCATTTT. Protein sequence: CVTSRDLTRGQPQHF.

V gene TRBV12-3 or TRBV12-4 combines with J gene TRBJ1-5; D perhaps matches TRBD1 (5 bases). The CDR3 loop spans 15 amino acids. V lost 8 bases, J lost 0 bases, and 14 bases lay in between. Here the CDR3 reads CASGPGTASNQPQHF. The CDR3 region has the DNA TGTGCCAGCGGGCCCGGGACCGCTAGCAATCAGCCCCAGCATTTT.

This clonotype has a count of ten or more. J is TRBJ2-3 and V is TRBV19; D possibly corresponds to TRBD2 (5 bases). This CDR3 comprises 16 residues. Per germline, CDR1 LNHDA and CDR2 SQIVND (reference sequence). V gave up 0 bases and J gave up 0 bases, with 10 bases separating them. The CDR3, as DNA: TGTGCCAGTAGTATAGACAGCGGAGCAAGCACAGATACGCAGTATTTT. Amino acid sequence: CASSIDSGASTDTQYF.

This clonotype appeared many times. The junction does not match germline at one end; this may be a read error. The V call is TRBV29-1, the J call TRBJ2-7, with D unclear. The germline V gene has CDR1 SQVTM and CDR2 ANQGSEA. The CDR3 covers 13 residues. CDR3 DNA sequence: TGCAGCGTTGAAGGTCGCAGCTCCTACGGGCAGTACTTC. Residues: CSVEGRSSYGQYF.

This clonotype was seen at least ten times. The J gene is TRBJ2-5, the V gene TRBV25-1; D is perhaps TRBD2 (6 bases). Trimming left V 6 bases short and J 4 bases short, with 21 bases between. CDR3 length: 16 residues. Germline values: CDR1 MGHDK, CDR2 SYGVNS. The CDR3 loop reads CASSGGRRGGAETQYF. CDR3 nucleotides: TGTGCCAGCAGCGGAGGACGCCGGGGAGGAGCAGAGACCCAGTACTTC.

The rearrangement uses TRBV20-1 and TRBJ1-1, with unresolved D. Trimming left V 3 bases short and J 10 bases short, with 12 bases between. The CDR3 has 11 residues. Germline lookup yields CDR1 DFQATT and CDR2 SNEGSKA (reference sequence). CDR3 nucleotides: TGCAGTGCTAGTTCGGACTGGGGAGCTTTCTTT. Protein sequence: CSASSDWGAFF.